This T cell receptor beta chain came from a study of PD-L1 blockade in urothelial cancer. Study at large: About 85% of the 29 patients were men with bladder-origin urothelial cancer. Analyses used blood from 3 weeks (second dose) and 6 weeks after treatment start.

The CDR3 runs to 15 residues. CDR1 GTSNPN and CDR2 SVGIG come from the germline V gene (reference sequence). V gave up 3 bases and J gave up 1 base; unmatched junction bases: 6. Into every PCR, synthetic TCR analog templates were spiked. The table came from immunoSEQ multiplex PCR; TCRdb's copy has only in-frame clones and leaves some out. The sample comprises tens of thousands of clones, around 87% of which are singletons, and 14% to 15% rests with the top ten. Time point described: pretreatment peripheral blood. Peripheral blood mononuclear cells were collected from every patient before and during treatment, yielding between 1 and 8 samples per patient.

The rearrangement links TRBV30 to TRBJ1-1; TRBD1 aligns across 9 bases. The receptor was isolated from a man aged 55 to 69 with urothelial cancer. The sequencing here drew on PBMCs, taken around atezolizumab (anti-PD-L1) treatment. CDR3 protein: CAWRTQGATNTEAFF. The CDR3 region has the DNA TGTGCCTGGAGAACACAGGGGGCCACGAACACTGAAGCTTTCTTT.